This T cell receptor (beta chain) derives from a study of T cell repertoires in cytomegalovirus infection. The study, taken as a whole, reports: Dominating the ex vivo response were HLA-C-restricted CMV-specific TCR beta clonotypes.

Trimming pared 11 bases from V and 3 bases from J, leaving 8 bases between. This CDR3 is built from 10 residues. CDR1 and CDR2 from the germline V gene are MNHNS and SASEGT. Each CDR3 protein is one row after TCRdb ran MiXCR on the reads. The sample records under 300,000 distinct CDR3 sequences, over 15% being singletons. In this sample, this clonotype turned up a few times. Its antigen is as yet unknown. The rearrangement joins TRBV6-1 to TRBJ2-7, with D hard to call. Material: CD8+ T cells from PBMCs. The receptor was isolated from a human donor in good health (CMV status not recorded). Some clones in this sample may be carry-over from other donors' samples. This chain's CDR3 is CAAAGYEQYF. The CDR3 bases are TGTGCCGCCGCAGGCTACGAGCAGTACTTC.